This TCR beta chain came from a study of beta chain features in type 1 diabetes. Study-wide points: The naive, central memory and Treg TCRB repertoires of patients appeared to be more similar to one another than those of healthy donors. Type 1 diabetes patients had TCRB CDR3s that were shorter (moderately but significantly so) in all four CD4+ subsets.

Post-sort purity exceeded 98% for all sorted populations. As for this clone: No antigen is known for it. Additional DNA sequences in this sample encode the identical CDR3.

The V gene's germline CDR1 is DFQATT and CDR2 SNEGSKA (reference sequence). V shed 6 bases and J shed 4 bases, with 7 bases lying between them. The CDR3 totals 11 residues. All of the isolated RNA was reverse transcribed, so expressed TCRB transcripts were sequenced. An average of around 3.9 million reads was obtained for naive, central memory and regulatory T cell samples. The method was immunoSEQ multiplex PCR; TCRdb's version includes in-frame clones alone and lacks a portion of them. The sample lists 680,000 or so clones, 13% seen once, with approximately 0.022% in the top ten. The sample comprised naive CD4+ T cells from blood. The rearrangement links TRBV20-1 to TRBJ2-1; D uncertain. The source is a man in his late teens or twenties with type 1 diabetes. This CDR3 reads CSARRYNEQFF. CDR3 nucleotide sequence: TGCAGTGCACGACGGTACAATGAGCAGTTCTTC.